The rows below give T cell receptor beta chains drawn from one sample of a study of blood T cell repertoires in COVID-19. Libraries were prepared by immunoSEQ multiplex PCR; TCRdb keeps only in-frame clonotypes and omits some of them. The repertoire has some 290,000 clones, approximately 90% of them found once; the top ten carry approximately 4.1%. The sample was PBMCs or T cells enriched from blood (not recorded which). These receptors originate from a woman aged 25 to 39 who had been exposed to COVID-19. Both conserved end residues are part of each CDR3. The order of the fields is V gene, CDR3 protein.

v_gene: TRBV5-6; CDR3aa: CASSLLQGFRGYTF
v_gene: TRBV7-3; CDR3aa: CASSWGRAGRRGTDTQYF
v_gene: TRBV4-1; CDR3aa: CASSRISRDREKLFF
v_gene: TRBV11-1; CDR3aa: CASSLRPTSTDTQYF
v_gene: TRBV2; CDR3aa: CAKRFATNEKLFF
v_gene: TRBV7-2; CDR3aa: CASSRQGDSNYGYTF
v_gene: TRBV6-5; CDR3aa: CASSYKGGNNSPLHF
v_gene: TRBV19; CDR3aa: CASSTIQERRSPLHF
v_gene: TRBV6-5; CDR3aa: CATSRVRSGANVLTF
v_gene: TRBV10-3; CDR3aa: CAISERDRGTDTQYF
v_gene: TRBV18; CDR3aa: CASSPRTRVGDEQFF
v_gene: TRBV19; CDR3aa: CASSTRTGAVGQPQHF
v_gene: TRBV7-6; CDR3aa: CASSLAQGYSYEQYF
v_gene: TRBV13; CDR3aa: CASSQDSYGYTF
v_gene: TRBV18; CDR3aa: CASSEGHLGGRETQYF
v_gene: TRBV3-1/TRBV3-2; CDR3aa: CASSQEFGGTNRGNTIYF
v_gene: TRBV5-1; CDR3aa: CASSLTLRDRRSYEQYF
v_gene: TRBV27; CDR3aa: CASSQYGLGQFF
v_gene: TRBV3-1/TRBV3-2; CDR3aa: CASSQELAGDLEETQYF
v_gene: TRBV6-5; CDR3aa: CAGSLNYGYTF
v_gene: TRBV4-1; CDR3aa: CASSQDHDRVLPEAFF
v_gene: TRBV5-1; CDR3aa: CASSLAGRGSDGYTF
v_gene: TRBV5-8; CDR3aa: CASSPTGVNSPLHF
v_gene: TRBV9; CDR3aa: CASSGGLAGPIYEQYF